The 3 T cell receptor beta chains listed next were all sequenced from one sample in a study of blood T cell repertoires in COVID-19. Data came from immunoSEQ multiplex PCR; TCRdb stores just in-frame clones and leaves some out. The data show about 400,000 clones, roughly nine tenths seen once. Sequenced sample: peripheral blood. All receptors come from a man in his forties with acute or convalescent COVID-19.

The chain is built from TRBV11-3 and TRBJ2-1; 11 nucleotides align to TRBD2. There are 14 residues in the CDR3. V gave up 6 bases and J gave up 8 bases; unmatched junction bases: 6. Germline CDR1 reads SGHNT; CDR2 reads YENEEA. CDR3 in DNA: TGTGCCAGCAGTTCTAGCGGGAGGAGGTATGAGCAGTTCTTC. Protein product: CASSSSGRRYEQFF.

The chain combines TRBV6-6 with TRBJ2-1, with 9 nucleotides matching TRBD2. Per the germline V gene, CDR1 is MNHNY and CDR2 is SVGAGI (reference sequence). The CDR3 is 16 amino acids. The junction had 16 bases not matched to a gene; V was cut back by 8 bases and J by 8 bases. CDR3 sequence reads: CASDNRKTSGTYEQFF. CDR3 bases: TGTGCCAGCGATAACCGGAAGACTAGCGGAACTTATGAGCAGTTCTTC.

For the CDR3, the DNA is TGTGCCATCAGGACAGGGGTGGACACTGAAGCTTTCTTT. It codes for CAIRTGVDTEAFF. The chain recombines TRBV10-3 with TRBJ1-1; 8 nucleotides match TRBD1. V dropped 6 bases and J dropped 3; count of bases not matched to a gene: 3. The CDR3 has 13 residues. The germline V gene encodes CDR1 ENHRY and CDR2 SYGVKD.